This T cell receptor beta chain is drawn from a study of T cells in Graves' hyperthyroidism and ophthalmopathy. The investigators amplified TCR beta CDR3 regions from RNA transcripts. A first-round RT-PCR of the TCR CDR3 used the HTBI primer set. TCRdb ran MiXCR on the multiplex PCR reads and lists one entry per CDR3 protein. Of under 400,000 distinct CDR3 sequences listed, about 12% are singletons. The CDR3 spans 12 residues. Trimming removed 6 bases at V and 3 bases at J, with 9 bases between. Germline values: CDR1 SNHLY, CDR2 FYNNEI. This clonotype was counted at least ten times. Its antigen is currently unknown. Study findings and constraints: Among thyroid clonotypes expanded above 0.001, most also appeared in blood.

The chain employs TRBV2 and TRBJ2-7; perhaps TRBD1 as D (5 bases). Material: blood. This receptor was taken from a woman aged 18-29 years with Graves' hyperthyroidism. In DNA, the CDR3 is TGTGCCAGCAGCCAGGGCGACTACGAGCAGTACTTC. Translating it yields CASSQGDYEQYF.